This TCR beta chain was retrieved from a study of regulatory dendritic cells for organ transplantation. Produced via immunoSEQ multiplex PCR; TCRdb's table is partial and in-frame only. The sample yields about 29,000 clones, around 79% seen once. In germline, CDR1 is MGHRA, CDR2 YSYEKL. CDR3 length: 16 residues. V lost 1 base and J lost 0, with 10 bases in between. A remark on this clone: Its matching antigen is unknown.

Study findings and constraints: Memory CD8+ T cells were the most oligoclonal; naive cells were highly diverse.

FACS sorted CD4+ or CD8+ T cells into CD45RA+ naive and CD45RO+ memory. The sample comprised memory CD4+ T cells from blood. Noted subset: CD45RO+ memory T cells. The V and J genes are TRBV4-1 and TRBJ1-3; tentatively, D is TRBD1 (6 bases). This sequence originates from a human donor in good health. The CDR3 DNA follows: TGCGCCAGCAGCCAAGGTGGGACACTCTCTGGAAACACCATATATTTT. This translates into CASSQGGTLSGNTIYF.